This T cell receptor (beta chain) was recovered during a study of T-cell reconstitution after alpha-beta-depleted transplantation in children. General study points: From surviving recipient T cells and thymic progenitors came the high day-60 TCRbeta diversity observed in some patients. T-cell counts and diversity at one year post-transplant came mainly from newly produced T cells. Two months or so post-transplant, alpha-beta T cells reportedly derived from several hundred expanded graft clones.

This clonotype was picked up many times. The target antigen is unknown. The CDR3 is 16 amino acids. Germline CDR1 LGHNA, CDR2 YSLEER. Trimming at V came to 1 base and at J to 4 bases, leaving 0 bases not matched to a gene. Library preparation (for TCRbeta) was performed with unique molecular identifiers. One entry per CDR3 protein results from TCRdb running MiXCR on the PCR reads. This sample has around 440,000 distinct CDR3 sequences, with about 10% found just once. The chain carries TRBV4-3 and TRBJ2-2, with TRBD2 identical over 13 bases. This TCR was recovered from a child aged 2 to 10 with inherited bone marrow failure, due to receive a stem cell transplant. The sample in question was PBMCs, obtained before TCRalphabeta/CD19-depleted stem cell transplant. The CDR3 region is CASSQGTSGSTGELFF. The CDR3 nucleotides read TGCGCCAGCAGCCAAGGGACTAGCGGGAGCACCGGGGAGCTGTTTTTT.